One sample yielded the 24 T cell receptor beta chains listed below, sequenced in a study of blood T cell repertoires in COVID-19. Assay used: immunoSEQ multiplex PCR; TCRdb lists only in-frame clones, some missing. The sample records around 230,000 clones, about 90% being singletons. The sample comprised PBMCs or T cells enriched from blood (not recorded which). Every receptor here comes from a woman in her forties with acute COVID-19.

CDR3 region: CASSLAYRGLGETQYF. In DNA, the CDR3 is TGTGCCAGCAGCTTAGCATACAGGGGGCTTGGAGAGACCCAGTACTTC. The rearrangement joins TRBV7-6 to TRBJ2-5, with TRBD1 matching 9 bases. The CDR3 is 16 residues long. Germline V gives CDR1 SGHVS, CDR2 FNYEAQ. V dropped 0 bases and J dropped 4; count of bases not matched to a gene: 6.

This clone occurred once. The chain joins TRBV19 to TRBJ2-1; 8 bases fit TRBD2. Trimming at V came to 3 bases and at J to 3 bases, leaving 4 bases not matched to a gene. Looked up from germline, CDR1 is LNHDA and CDR2 is SQIVND (reference sequence). The CDR3 length is 15 residues. The CDR3 loop reads CASSISGSVYNEQFF. Written as DNA, the CDR3 is TGTGCCAGTAGTATCAGCGGGAGCGTCTACAATGAGCAGTTCTTC.

This clone was counted a few times. The gene calls are TRBV4-2 and TRBJ2-1; D unresolved. The ends were cut back, 4 bases at V and 6 bases at J, with 10 bases in the middle. There are 13 residues in the CDR3. From germline, CDR1 is LGHNA and CDR2 YNFKEQ. Written as DNA, the CDR3 is TGTGCCAGCAGCCCCGGGTCCAGCAATGAGCAGTTCTTC. It encodes CASSPGSSNEQFF.

The chain combines TRBV30 with TRBJ2-2, with D maybe TRBD2 (6 bases). Deletions cut 1 base from V and 0 bases from J, with 6 bases between. Germline CDR1 and CDR2: GTSNPN and SVGIG (reference sequence). CDR3 size: 14 residues. The CDR3 DNA reads as TGTGCCTGGAGTGGACTAGCGAACACCGGGGAGCTGTTTTTT. Translating it yields CAWSGLANTGELFF.

The chain couples TRBV13 to TRBJ2-3; 9 nucleotides match TRBD2. The CDR3 has 14 amino acids. CDR1 and CDR2 from the germline V gene are PRHDT and FYEKMQ (reference sequence). V gave up 5 bases and J gave up 6 bases; unmatched junction bases: 6. The DNA of the CDR3 is TGTGCCAGCAGCCCCGGGACTAGCTGGGATACGCAGTATTTT. It translates to CASSPGTSWDTQYF.

This chain links TRBV18 with TRBJ2-2, with a weak D call TRBD2 (6 bases). The CDR3 runs to 14 residues. The V gene lost 0 bases and the J gene lost 5 bases, with 7 bases spanning the gap. Germline CDR1 KGHSH, CDR2 LQKENI. CDR3 amino acids: CASSPPGGTGELFF. CDR3 sequence (DNA): TGTGCCAGCTCACCACCGGGAGGAACCGGGGAGCTGTTTTTT. Complete variable domain (other parts from reference TRBV18 and TRBJ2-2): NAGVMQNPRHLVRRRGQEARLRCSPMKGHSHVYWYRQLPEEGLKFMVYLQKENIIDESGMPKERFSAEFPKEGPSILRIQQVVRGDSAAYFCASSPPGGTGELFFGEGSRLTVL.

V usage is TRBV19 and J usage is TRBJ2-1; 7 positions match TRBD2. Per the germline V gene, CDR1 is LNHDA and CDR2 is SQIVND (reference sequence). The CDR3 is made up of 17 amino acids. V shed 0 bases and J 1 base; nucleotides not matched to a gene: 6. CDR3 loop: CASSIELASGSYNEQFF. CDR3 in DNA: TGTGCCAGTAGTATAGAACTGGCTAGCGGATCCTACAATGAGCAGTTCTTC.

This chain connects TRBV11-2 to TRBJ2-1; D not resolved. Between the trimmed V and J ends, which lost 2 bases and 0 bases, there was a span of 14 bases. Germline loops: CDR1 SGHAT, CDR2 FQNNGV. There are 17 residues in the CDR3. The CDR3 here is CASSLLSGESSYNEQFF. The DNA for the CDR3 is TGTGCCAGCAGCTTACTCTCAGGCGAGAGCTCCTACAATGAGCAGTTCTTC.

The chain joins TRBV4-2 to TRBJ2-1; 9 bases are shared with TRBD2. The germline gives CDR1 LGHNA, CDR2 YNFKEQ. V lost 5 bases, J lost 6 bases, and 5 bases stayed unmatched. The CDR3 loop spans 14 amino acids. The CDR3 reads CASSIAGDSNEQFF. The CDR3 nucleotides read TGTGCCAGCAGCATAGCGGGAGATAGCAATGAGCAGTTCTTC.

This clone was seen a single time. The rearrangement links TRBV25-1 to TRBJ2-7; D is perhaps TRBD1 (6 bases). Trimming removed 2 bases from V and 3 bases from J, with 17 bases in between. The CDR3 has 16 amino acids. Germline CDR1 is MGHDK and CDR2 is SYGVNS. CDR3 DNA sequence: TGTGCCAGCAGTGAAGGTGTAAGGGACAACTACTACGAGCAGTACTTC. This encodes CASSEGVRDNYYEQYF.

The DNA for the CDR3 is TGTGCCAGCAGTGAATTATCTAACTATGGCTACACCTTC. Translation gives CASSELSNYGYTF. The genes are TRBV25-1 and TRBJ1-2; D is ambiguous. The V end lost 1 base, the J end lost 0 bases, and 3 bases lay between the germline ends. The CDR3 contains 13 residues. CDR1 is MGHDK, CDR2 SYGVNS, per germline.

The rearrangement links TRBV27 to TRBJ1-6; 8 nucleotides line up with TRBD1. The J segment lost 9 bases and the V segment lost 8 bases, leaving 12 bases of the junction unmatched. The CDR3 sequence is 15 residues long. Germline V gives CDR1 MNHEY, CDR2 SMNVEV (reference sequence). In nucleotides, the CDR3 is TGTGCCAGCGGGGGACTTATGACAGGGGTTTCACCCCTCCACTTT. Amino acids: CASGGLMTGVSPLHF.

V and J are TRBV23-1 and TRBJ1-1; unclear D gene. TRBV23-1 is treated as an ORF (open reading frame) with a function not yet certain. The CDR3 covers 18 residues. The V end was cut by 4 bases, the J end by 3 bases, with 24 bases between. The CDR3 reads CASSPRGYWEVSHTEAFF. In nucleotides, the CDR3 is TGCGCCAGCAGTCCCCGGGGTTACTGGGAGGTATCACACACTGAAGCTTTCTTT.

J is TRBJ1-5 and V is TRBV19, with D possibly being TRBD1 (6 bases). Germline CDR1 LNHDA, CDR2 SQIVND (reference sequence). Trimming took 4 bases from V and 7 from J, leaving 11 bases between them. The CDR3 length is 13 residues. The CDR3 nucleotides read TGTGCCAGTAGTACCGGGAGGGGGCAGCCCCAGCATTTT. This sequence encodes CASSTGRGQPQHF.

V gene TRBV9 combines with J gene TRBJ2-1, with TRBD2 matching over 12 bases. This CDR3 is built from 16 residues. From germline, CDR1 is SGDLS and CDR2 YYNGEE. The V segment lost 3 bases and the J segment 10 bases; nucleotides outside the gene matches: 11. The CDR3 here is CASSETSGRLSSEQFF. The CDR3 DNA sequence: TGTGCCAGCAGCGAAACTAGCGGGAGGCTTTCGAGCGAGCAGTTCTTC.

The V call is TRBV9, the J call TRBJ2-1; D is undetermined. The CDR3 runs 15 residues. Germline V gene lookup returns CDR1 SGDLS and CDR2 YYNGEE. V dropped 4 bases and J dropped 3 bases, with 14 bases sitting between them. The CDR3 loop reads CASSPHTTNYNEQFF. In DNA, the CDR3 is TGTGCCAGCAGCCCGCACACAACCAACTACAATGAGCAGTTCTTC. Full variable domain (missing parts from reference TRBV9 and TRBJ2-1): DSGVTQTPKHLITATGQRVTLRCSPRSGDLSVYWYQQSLDQGLQFLIQYYNGEERAKGNILERFSAQQFPDLHSELNLSSLELGDSALYFCASSPHTTNYNEQFFGPGTRLTVL.

The CDR3 DNA reads as TGCAGTGCTAGTGAGGGAGGGCAAGAGACCCAGTACTTC. It encodes CSASEGGQETQYF. The chain recombines TRBV20-1 with TRBJ2-5, with 7 bases matching TRBD2. The CDR3 runs to 13 residues. Germline trimming cut 3 bases from V and 2 bases from J; bases unmatched to any gene: 3. Per the germline V gene, CDR1 is DFQATT and CDR2 is SNEGSKA (reference sequence).

This clone came up once. The rearrangement links TRBV19 to TRBJ2-2; 9 nucleotides match TRBD2. The trim removed 5 bases at V and 4 bases at J, leaving 14 bases unmatched. The germline V gene encodes CDR1 LNHDA and CDR2 SQIVND (reference sequence). The CDR3 consists of 18 residues. CDR3 residues: CASSASGVAGGFTGELFF. The CDR3, as DNA: TGTGCCAGTAGTGCCTCGGGTGTGGCGGGAGGGTTCACCGGGGAGCTGTTTTTT.

This clone has more than one count but fewer than ten. The chain joins TRBV3-1 (or the pseudogene TRBV3-2) to TRBJ1-6; D call uncertain. Germline CDR1 and CDR2: LGHDT and YNNKEL (reference sequence). The CDR3 covers 15 residues. V gave up 1 base and J gave up 10 bases, with 14 bases separating them. The CDR3 loop is CASSQVEVGVSPLHF. The CDR3 DNA sequence: TGTGCCAGCAGCCAAGTGGAGGTCGGAGTATCACCCCTCCACTTT.

This chain joins TRBV4-2 and TRBJ2-1, with a tentative D call TRBD2 (5 bases). CDR1 is LGHNA and CDR2 is YNFKEQ in the germline V gene. The CDR3 has 12 residues. V gave up 8 bases and J gave up 9 bases, with 14 bases separating them. CDR3: CASHQASGEQFF. DNA for the CDR3: TGTGCCAGCCACCAAGCCAGCGGTGAGCAGTTCTTC.

The J gene is TRBJ2-2, the V gene TRBV7-9, with a tentative D call TRBD1 (5 bases). Germline assignment: CDR1 SEHNR and CDR2 FQNEAQ (reference sequence). V was clipped by 5 bases and J by 7 bases, with 11 bases between them. The CDR3 length is 13 residues. The CDR3 DNA follows: TGTGCCAGCAGCCCAACGACAGACGGGGAGCTGTTTTTT. Its protein is CASSPTTDGELFF.

This chain joins TRBV25-1 and TRBJ1-4; 9 nucleotides align to TRBD1. J gave up 6 bases and V 4 bases, and 3 bases lay outside the gene matches. The germline CDR1 and CDR2 sequences are MGHDK and SYGVNS. This CDR3 spans 14 amino acids. CDR3 sequence reads: CASSVRTGDEKLFF. The CDR3 DNA reads TGTGCCAGCAGTGTTAGGACAGGGGATGAAAAACTGTTTTTT.

In the case of this clone: Germline and junction disagree at one end, which may indicate a read error. V is TRBV7-7 and J is TRBJ2-2; no clear D. This CDR3 region has 15 residues. The germline V gene encodes CDR1 SSHAT and CDR2 FNYEAQ (reference sequence). Here the CDR3 DNA reads TGTGCTAGCAGCCTCGACGTGTATTCGGGCGGGGAGCTGTTTTTT. Translated, it gives CASSLDVYSGGELFF.

The V gene is TRBV6-5, the J gene TRBJ1-1; D perhaps matches TRBD1 (6 bases). The CDR3 spans 14 residues. V was shortened by 6 bases and J by 1 base, with 12 bases between the two germline ends. Germline V gene sequence: CDR1 MNHEY, CDR2 SVGAGI. The CDR3 DNA sequence: TGTGCCAGCAGCCAAAAGGGACAGAACACTGAAGCTTTCTTT. Translation gives CASSQKGQNTEAFF.